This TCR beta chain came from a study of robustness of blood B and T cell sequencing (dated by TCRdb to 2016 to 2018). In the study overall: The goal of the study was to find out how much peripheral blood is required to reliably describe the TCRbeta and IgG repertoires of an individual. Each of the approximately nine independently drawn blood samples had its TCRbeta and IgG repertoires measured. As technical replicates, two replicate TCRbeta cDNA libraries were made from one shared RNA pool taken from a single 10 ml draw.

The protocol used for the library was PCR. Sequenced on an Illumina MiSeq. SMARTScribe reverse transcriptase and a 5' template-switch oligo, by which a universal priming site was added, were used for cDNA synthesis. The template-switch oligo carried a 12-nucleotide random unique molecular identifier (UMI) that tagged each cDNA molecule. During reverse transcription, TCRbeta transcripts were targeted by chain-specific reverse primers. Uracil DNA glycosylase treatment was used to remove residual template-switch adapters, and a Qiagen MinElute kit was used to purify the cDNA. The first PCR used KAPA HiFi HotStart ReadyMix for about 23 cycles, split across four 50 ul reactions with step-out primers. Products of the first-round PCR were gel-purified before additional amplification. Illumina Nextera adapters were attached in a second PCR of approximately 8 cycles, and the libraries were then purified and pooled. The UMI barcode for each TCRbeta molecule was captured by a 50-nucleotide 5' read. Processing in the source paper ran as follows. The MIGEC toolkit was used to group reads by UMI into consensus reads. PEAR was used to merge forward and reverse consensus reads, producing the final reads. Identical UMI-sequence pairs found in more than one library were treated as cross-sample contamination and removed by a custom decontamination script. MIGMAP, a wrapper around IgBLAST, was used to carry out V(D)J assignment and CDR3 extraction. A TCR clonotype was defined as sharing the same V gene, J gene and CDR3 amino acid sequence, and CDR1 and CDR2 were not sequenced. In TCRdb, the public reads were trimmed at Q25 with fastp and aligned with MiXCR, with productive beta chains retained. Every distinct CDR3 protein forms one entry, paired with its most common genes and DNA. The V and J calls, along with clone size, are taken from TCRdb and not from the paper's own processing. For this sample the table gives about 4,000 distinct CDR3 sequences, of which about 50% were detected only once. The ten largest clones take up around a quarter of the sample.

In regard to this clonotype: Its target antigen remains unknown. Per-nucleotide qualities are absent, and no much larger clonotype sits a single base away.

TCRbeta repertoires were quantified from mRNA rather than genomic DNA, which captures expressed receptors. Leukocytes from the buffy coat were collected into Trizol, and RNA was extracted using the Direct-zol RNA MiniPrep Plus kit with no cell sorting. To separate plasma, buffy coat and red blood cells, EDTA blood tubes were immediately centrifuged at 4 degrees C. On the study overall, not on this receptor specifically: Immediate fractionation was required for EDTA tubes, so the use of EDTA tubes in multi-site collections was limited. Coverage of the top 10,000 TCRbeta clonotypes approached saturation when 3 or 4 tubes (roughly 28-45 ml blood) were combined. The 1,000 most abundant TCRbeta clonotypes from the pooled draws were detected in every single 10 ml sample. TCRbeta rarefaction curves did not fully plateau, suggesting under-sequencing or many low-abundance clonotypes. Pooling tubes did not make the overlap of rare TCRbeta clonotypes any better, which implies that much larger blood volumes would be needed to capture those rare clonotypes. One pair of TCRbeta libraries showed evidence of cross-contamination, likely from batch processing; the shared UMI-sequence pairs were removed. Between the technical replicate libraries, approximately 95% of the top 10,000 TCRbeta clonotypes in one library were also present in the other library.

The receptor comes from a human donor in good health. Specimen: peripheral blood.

The CDR3 amino acid sequence is: CATSRDTAFGQGGREKLFF. Here is the DNA: TGTGCCACCAGCAGGGATACCGCTTTTGGACAGGGAGGGCGTGAAAAACTGTTTTTT. The chain employs TRBV15 and TRBJ1-4; 8 middle bases align to TRBD1. The germline V gene (reference sequence) sets CDR1 to LNHNV and CDR2 to YYDKDF. V trim: 3 bases; J trim: 7 bases; unmatched bases: 19. Taken from cysteine to phenylalanine, the CDR3 has 19 residues. Kept here is only the CDR3 DNA, which spans 57 bases and is read in frame from base 1.